Listed below are T cell receptor beta chains from one sample, sequenced in a study of regulatory T cells in long-lasting Graves disease. TCRdb itself ran the multiplex PCR reads through MiXCR, one entry per CDR3 protein. Of roughly 500,000 distinct CDR3 sequences listed, 20% to 25% are singletons. Sequenced here: peripheral blood mononuclear cells (PBMCs), sampled when the disease was refractory, from a patient treated with antithyroid drugs. These TCRs come from a female donor with Graves disease. Both conserved end residues are part of each CDR3. D genes are given only for firm matches. For some rows the clone size is stated as once, few or many, or as a class when expanded; others skip it.

>.|.|TRBJ2-2|TRBV29-1
TGCAGCGTTGAAGATCCCACAGGCGCGAACACCGGGGAGCTGTTTTTT
CSVEDPTGANTGELFF
>TRBD1|.|TRBJ2-2|TRBV9
TGTGCCAGCAGTGAGACAGGGATGGTAACCGGGGAGCTGTTTTTT
CASSETGMVTGELFF
>.|few|TRBJ2-2|TRBV20-1
TGCAGTGCTAGCCCGGAGGGCGGGCATCACACCGGGGAGCTGTTTTTT
CSASPEGGHHTGELFF
>.|.|TRBJ1-2|TRBV6-1
TGTGCCAGCAGTCAACACGGCGTGTTAGATGGCTACACCTTC
CASSQHGVLDGYTF
>.|many|TRBJ1-2|TRBV3-1
TGTGCCAGCAGCCAAGACGCCCCGGCAGGGGATGGCTACACCTTC
CASSQDAPAGDGYTF
>TRBD2|.|TRBJ2-7|TRBV28
TGTGCCAGCAGTTTAGGGGGACAGCCAGGACTAGCGGGAGGGCAGTACTTC
CASSLGGQPGLAGGQYF
>.|.|TRBJ1-4|TRBV12-3/TRBV12-4
TGTGCCAGCAGTTTAGCGGCGGCGGGTGGAGAAAAACTGTCTTTT
CASSLAAAGGEKLSF
>TRBD1|.|TRBJ1-3|TRBV11-1
TGTGCCAGCAGCTTCGCAGGGGGCTCCGGAAACACCATATATTTT
CASSFAGGSGNTIYF
>.|many|TRBJ1-2|TRBV7-2
TGTGCCAGCAGCTTAAGAGCAGGGGCGAACTATGGCTACACCTTC
CASSLRAGANYGYTF
>TRBD2|.|TRBJ2-3|TRBV29-1
TGCAGCGGAGCGGGAGACGCAGATACGCAGTATTTT
CSGAGDADTQYF
>.|.|TRBJ2-5|TRBV5-5
TGTGCCAGCAGCCCCGTGGGGGGCGAAGAGACCCAGTACTTC
CASSPVGGEETQYF
>TRBD1|.|TRBJ2-6|TRBV28
TGTGCCAGCAGTCCGGAAACAGGGGGAGGGGCCAACGTCCTGACTTTC
CASSPETGGGANVLTF
>.|few|TRBJ2-7|TRBV20-1
TGCAGTGCTACCGGGACCTTAATCTACGAGCAGTACTTC
CSATGTLIYEQYF
>.|.|TRBJ1-2|TRBV20-1
TGCAGTGCTAGAGATGTGCGGGGAATGGGGGGCTACACCTTC
CSARDVRGMGGYTF
>.|many|TRBJ2-7|TRBV15
TGTGCCACCAGCAGGGACCGACAGTCCTACGAGCAGTACTTC
CATSRDRQSYEQYF
>.|.|TRBJ1-2|TRBV12-3/TRBV12-4
TGTGCCAGCAGTCCCCAGGAAGGCCGAGGCTACACCTTC
CASSPQEGRGYTF
>.|many|TRBJ2-7|TRBV7-8
TGTGCCAGCAGCAGGGCCGGGACAAGGAGGACCTACGAGCAGTACTTC
CASSRAGTRRTYEQYF
>.|.|TRBJ1-1|TRBV19
TGTGCCAGTAGTATGTCACCCAGGGGTATGGCTTTCTTT
CASSMSPRGMAFF
>TRBD1|.|TRBJ1-3|TRBV7-2
TGTGCCAGCAGCCCGCAACAGGGGGTGGGAGGAAACACCATATATTTT
CASSPQQGVGGNTIYF
>.|.|TRBJ2-1|TRBV30
TGTGCCTGGGGCAGGGGTGGGGTGGATGAGCAGTTCTTC
CAWGRGGVDEQFF
>TRBD1|few|TRBJ1-4|TRBV19
TGTGCCAGTAGTTCCAACCGGGACAGGGTTAATGAAAAACTGTTTTTT
CASSSNRDRVNEKLFF
>.|many|TRBJ1-1|TRBV29-1
TGCAGCGTTGAACCGGGACTGCTCACTGAAGCTTTCTTT
CSVEPGLLTEAFF
>TRBD1|.|TRBJ1-2|TRBV12-3/TRBV12-4
TGTGCCAGCAGTTTGGGACAGGGGCACGGTGACTATGGCTACACCTTC
CASSLGQGHGDYGYTF
>TRBD1|.|TRBJ1-2|TRBV6-2/TRBV6-3
TGTGCCAGCAGTTATCTTCGGGACAGGGCCTCTGGCTACACCTTC
CASSYLRDRASGYTF
>.|few|TRBJ1-1|TRBV6-1
TGTGCCAGCAGAGATATGAGGGATGAAACTGAAGCTTTCTTT
CASRDMRDETEAFF
>.|.|TRBJ1-1|TRBV19
TGTGCCAGTAATGCAGGGGTCGGCACTGAAGCTTTCTTT
CASNAGVGTEAFF
>.|many|TRBJ2-5|TRBV2
TGTGCCAGCAGGGAAGGATCGTCCCAAGAGACCCAGTACTTC
CASREGSSQETQYF
>TRBD1|.|TRBJ1-1|TRBV20-1
TGCAGTGCCCTCGACAGGGTAGGCACTGAAGCTTCCTTT
CSALDRVGTEASF
>TRBD2|.|TRBJ2-1|TRBV7-2
TGTGCCAGCAGCTTTCAAGTAGGACTAGCGGGGTACAATGAGCAGTTCTTC
CASSFQVGLAGYNEQFF
>.|.|TRBJ2-2|TRBV3-1
TGTGCCAGCAGCCAAACGAGGAGTACCGGGGAGCTGTTTTTT
CASSQTRSTGELFF
>TRBD1|.|TRBJ2-2|TRBV19
TGTGCCAGTAACGCGCTTCGGACAGGGGTCATTTCTAACACCGGGGAGCTGTTTTTT
CASNALRTGVISNTGELFF
>TRBD1|many|TRBJ1-1|TRBV28
TGTGCCAGCAAGAGGGGGCCGACTGAAGCTTTCTTT
CASKRGPTEAFF
>.|many|TRBJ1-4|TRBV6-5
TGTGCCAGCAGTTACGGAGGGGGAGAGGAAAAACTGTTTTTT
CASSYGGGEEKLFF
>.|.|TRBJ1-5|TRBV30
TGTGCCTGGACTGTAGGAGACAATCAGCCCCAGCATTTT
CAWTVGDNQPQHF
>.|.|TRBJ2-5|TRBV19
TGTGCCAGTAGTGACCAGGGTCGGGAAACCCAGTACTTC
CASSDQGRETQYF
>.|few|TRBJ1-1|TRBV6-2/TRBV6-3
TGTGCCAGCAGTGAAGATTCGGTCACTGAAGCTTTCTTT
CASSEDSVTEAFF
>.|many|TRBJ1-1|TRBV6-5
TGTGCCAGCAGTTACACAATCAGGGCCGCGAACACTGAAGCTTTCTTT
CASSYTIRAANTEAFF
>.|.|TRBJ1-2|TRBV7-9
TGTGCCAGCAGCTTACTTGGAGACTCAGGCTACACCTTC
CASSLLGDSGYTF
>.|many|TRBJ2-7|TRBV28
TGTGCCAGCAGTCCGACAGCCATCTACGAGCAGTACTTC
CASSPTAIYEQYF
>TRBD2|many|TRBJ2-7|TRBV7-3
TGTGCCAGCAGCTTATCTAGCGGGAGCGACGAGCAGTACTTC
CASSLSSGSDEQYF
>TRBD1|.|TRBJ2-1|TRBV28
TGTGCCAGCAGTCATGGGACAGATTACAATGAGCAGTTCTTC
CASSHGTDYNEQFF
>TRBD2|.|TRBJ2-3|TRBV28
TGTGCCAGCACCGCGGGGGGGGGAGAGACAGATACGCAGTATTTT
CASTAGGGETDTQYF
>.|few|TRBJ2-5|TRBV7-3
TGTGCCAGCAGCTTTGGGTCGTACCAAGAGACCCAGTACTTC
CASSFGSYQETQYF
>TRBD1|many|TRBJ2-7|TRBV6-1
TGTGCCAGCAGGCAAAGGGGGCCCAACGAGCAGTACTTC
CASRQRGPNEQYF
>.|few|TRBJ2-7|TRBV29-1
TGCAGCGTTTTGGAACAGGACGCTTCCTACGAGCAGTACTTC
CSVLEQDASYEQYF
>TRBD1|few|TRBJ2-3|TRBV28
TGTGCCAGCAGTTTCGAGGGGGCTAGCACAGATACGCAGTATTTT
CASSFEGASTDTQYF
>.|.|TRBJ1-1|TRBV7-3
TGTGCCAGCAGCTTAGGGGATCTCCGTGGTGCTTTCTTT
CASSLGDLRGAFF
>.|many|TRBJ2-4|TRBV20-1
TGCAGTGCTAGCGGGGATGAAAACATTCAGTACTTC
CSASGDENIQYF
>TRBD2|.|TRBJ2-7|TRBV7-2
TGTGCCAGCAGCTTGGCAGGTTTAGCGGGGAACGAGCAGTACTTC
CASSLAGLAGNEQYF
>TRBD1|.|TRBJ2-3|TRBV27
TGTGCCAGCAGACGGACAGGGGGGGCAGATACGCAGTATTTT
CASRRTGGADTQYF
>.|few|TRBJ1-5|TRBV11-2
TGTGCCAGCAGCTCCATTGCCCGGGACACCGGTGGGGATCAGCCCCAGCATTTT
CASSSIARDTGGDQPQHF
>TRBD1|.|TRBJ1-4|TRBV25-1
TGTGCCAGCAAGAGGACAGGGGTCGGTGAAAAACTGTTTTTT
CASKRTGVGEKLFF
>TRBD1|.|TRBJ2-5|TRBV29-1
TGCAGCGTTCTCCTGACAGGGCTAGAGACCCAGTACTTC
CSVLLTGLETQYF